This TCR beta chain was sequenced during a study of blood T cell repertoires in COVID-19. On the study more broadly: Sample material is recorded as cDNA or gDNA derived from T cells, B-cell-depleted T cells, or PBMCs.

The method was immunoSEQ multiplex PCR; TCRdb's version includes in-frame clones alone and lacks a portion of them. The sample includes 200,000 or so clones, approximately 90% seen only once; the top ten take 3% to 4%. CDR3 length: 18 residues. The sequenced sample was PBMCs or T cells enriched from blood (not recorded which). The V and J genes are TRBV21-1 and TRBJ2-7; the D segment call TRBD1 is taken from the table without a DNA check. TRBV21-1 is annotated as a pseudogene. The source is a woman aged 18-29 years in a cohort exposed to, infected with or recovered from COVID-19 (not recorded which). The CDR3: CASSVPGQGACTIHEQYF. In DNA form, the CDR3 reads TGTGCCAGCAGCGTGCCGGGACAGGGGGCCTGTACTATCCACGAGCAGTACTTC.